The 20 T cell receptor beta chains below were found in one sample sequenced in a study of shared clonotypes between healthy human individuals (TCRdb year 2020). The library was obtained by the immunoSEQ multiplex PCR assay. Not all clones reach the TCRdb copy of this immuneACCESS table, which keeps in-frame sequences only. Checked studies attribute under half of the gap to unresolved V genes and leave the rest unexplained. For this sample there are about 520,000 clones; 95% to 96% appear just once. About 0.068% of the sample is in the top ten clones. Specimen: naive CD4+ T cells sorted from blood. The cell subset or site label on this specimen signifies: CD45RA+ positively selected. The origin of the receptors is a woman under 40 in good health.

The chain carries TRBV5-4 and TRBJ2-7, with D possibly being TRBD1 or TRBD2 (5 bases each). CDR3 length: 14 amino acids. CDR1 SGHNT and CDR2 YYREEE come from the germline V gene (reference sequence). V was pared by 2 bases and J by 7 bases, with 16 bases between. The CDR3 nucleotides are TGTGCCAGCAGCTTCGGGTGGGGGAGAGAGGAGCAGTACTTC. Residues: CASSFGWGREEQYF.

Notes on this clone: The junction and the germline gene differ at one end; a read error may be behind it. The chain joins TRBV7-3 to TRBJ2-5; TRBD1 agrees at 7 bases. This CDR3 is built from 14 residues. Germline-derived CDR1 and CDR2 are SGHTA and FQGTGA. CDR3 region: CASSQSLGQASQYF. The CDR3 DNA sequence: TGCGCCAGCAGCCAATCCCTCGGACAGGCTTCCCAGTACTTC.

The chain couples TRBV7-9 to TRBJ2-3, with D possibly being TRBD1 (6 bases). V dropped 7 bases and J dropped 4 bases, with 18 bases sitting between them. CDR1 and CDR2 from the germline V gene are SEHNR and FQNEAQ (reference sequence). The CDR3 has 15 residues. The CDR3 here is CASTSNPQGPDTQYF. The DNA for the CDR3 is TGTGCCAGCACCTCCAATCCACAGGGCCCAGATACGCAGTATTTT.

V is TRBV30 and J is TRBJ1-3; a possible D gene is TRBD1 (5 bases). CDR1 and CDR2 from the germline V gene are GTSNPN and SVGIG (reference sequence). The CDR3 contains 15 residues. With 7 bases removed from V and 2 bases from J, the gap between germline ends came to 18 bases. DNA for the CDR3: TGTGCCTTAGATCCAGGGTTTAGGGCTGGAAACACCATATATTTT. Translated: CALDPGFRAGNTIYF.

The chain is built from TRBV28 and TRBJ2-3, with 9 bases that match TRBD1. The CDR3 totals 16 residues. From germline, CDR1 is MDHEN and CDR2 SYDVKM. The ends lost 6 bases at V and 0 bases at J; junction bases unmatched: 7. The CDR3 coding sequence is TGTGCCAGCAGACAGAAACAGGGGGCCAGCACAGATACGCAGTATTTT. Protein: CASRQKQGASTDTQYF.

This chain links TRBV28 with TRBJ1-5, with unresolved D. Germline V CDR1 and CDR2: MDHEN, SYDVKM. There are 13 residues in the CDR3. The V end lost 4 bases, the J end lost 0 bases, and 4 bases lay between the germline ends. The CDR3 DNA reads TGTGCCAGCAGTTATTATAGCAATCAGCCCCAGCATTTT. Protein product: CASSYYSNQPQHF.

In regard to this clone: A read error may produce the germline difference seen at one junction end. The V and J genes are TRBV30 and TRBJ1-3; TRBD1 might be the D (5 bases). The CDR3 runs to 14 residues. Germline-derived CDR1 and CDR2 are GTSNPN and SVGIG (reference sequence). The CDR3 here is CAWSPGSSENTIYF. The CDR3 DNA reads TGTGCCTGGAGTCCAGGGAGCTCTGAAAACACCATATATTTT.

The V call is TRBV5-1, the J call TRBJ2-3; 10 bases match TRBD1. This CDR3 has 16 residues. Germline loops: CDR1 SGHRS, CDR2 YFSETQ. V shed 2 bases, J shed 2 bases, and the junction held 5 bases outside the gene matches. CDR3 region: CASSFLGQGDTDTQYF. DNA of the CDR3: TGCGCCAGCAGCTTCCTCGGACAGGGGGACACAGATACGCAGTATTTT.

The rearrangement uses TRBV6-1 and TRBJ2-2; a possible D gene is TRBD2 (6 bases). V lost 4 bases and J lost 0, with 9 bases in between. The CDR3 sequence is 15 residues long. CDR1 and CDR2 from the germline V gene are MNHNS and SASEGT. CDR3 in DNA: TGTGCCAGCAGTGTTAGCGGTGCGAACACCGGGGAGCTGTTTTTT. Its translation is CASSVSGANTGELFF.

This chain connects TRBV7-9 to TRBJ1-1; no firm D call. CDR1 and CDR2 (germline): SEHNR, FQNEAQ (reference sequence). The CDR3 has 12 residues. Trimming stripped 5 bases from V and 5 bases from J, with 9 bases between. The CDR3 bases are TGTGCCAGCAGCATAATGGGAACTGAAGCTTTCTTT. This gives the protein CASSIMGTEAFF. The whole variable domain, remainder taken from reference TRBV7-9 and TRBJ1-1, is DTGVSQNPRHKITKRGQNVTFRCDPISEHNRLYWYRQTLGQGPEFLTYFQNEAQLEKSRLLSDRFSAERPKGSFSTLEIQRTEQGDSAMYLCASSIMGTEAFFGQGTRLTVV.

V is TRBV28 and J is TRBJ1-5; D is unresolved. Germline assignment: CDR1 MDHEN and CDR2 SYDVKM. The CDR3 is 12 residues long. V gave up 1 base and J gave up 5 bases, with 3 bases separating them. The CDR3 DNA reads as TGTGCCAGCAGTTTATTGGATCAGCCCCAGCATTTT. Its translation: CASSLLDQPQHF.

V is TRBV9 and J is TRBJ2-4; D is undetermined. The germline V gene encodes CDR1 SGDLS and CDR2 YYNGEE. Trimming cost V 2 bases and J 1 base, with 10 bases left between them. The CDR3 totals 15 residues. CDR3: CASSVGGSAKNIQYF. Written as DNA, the CDR3 is TGTGCCAGCAGCGTCGGCGGATCGGCCAAAAACATTCAGTACTTC.

The V and J genes are TRBV4-2 and TRBJ2-5; weak D call: TRBD2 (5 bases). This CDR3 contains 16 residues. In germline, CDR1 is LGHNA, CDR2 YNFKEQ. Between the trimmed V and J ends, which lost 5 bases and 5 bases, there was a span of 21 bases. Here the CDR3 DNA reads TGTGCCAGCAGCGGGTCTCCAGCGGACCTCAGGGAGACCCAGTACTTC. This translates into CASSGSPADLRETQYF.

The chain couples TRBV6-5 to TRBJ1-3; D not certain. Germline V gene data show CDR1 as MNHEY and CDR2 as SVGAGI. V lost 6 bases to trimming and J lost 1 base, with 10 bases between them. This CDR3 is built from 14 residues. CDR3 region: CASSRSGSGNTIYF. DNA of the CDR3: TGTGCCAGCAGCCGCTCGGGGTCTGGAAACACCATATATTTT.

The chain recombines TRBV28 with TRBJ1-2; the D is unclear. Germline V CDR1 and CDR2: MDHEN, SYDVKM. The V gene lost 6 bases and the J gene lost 5 bases, with 13 bases spanning the gap. CDR3 length equals 13 residues. The DNA for the CDR3 is TGTGCCAGCAGCCGACCACGGGATTATGGCTACACCTTC. Its translation is CASSRPRDYGYTF.

J is TRBJ2-5 and V is TRBV28; D remains unclear. With the DNA end fitting TRBJ2-7 better, the J assignment may be wrong. This CDR3 is 15 amino acids long. Germline V CDR1 and CDR2: MDHEN, SYDVKM. The CDR3 DNA reads as TGTGCCAGCAGTTTATCAGGCTTGAGCTCCTACGAGCAGTACTTC. Translated, it gives CASSLSGLSSYEQYF.

The chain is built from TRBV2 and TRBJ2-7; 12 bases agree with TRBD1. Germline CDR1 SNHLY, CDR2 FYNNEI. The CDR3 spans 15 residues. Unmatched junction bases numbered 6, after V lost 6 bases and J lost 3 bases. The CDR3 sequence is CASSIGTGGHYEQYF. The CDR3 coding sequence is TGTGCCAGCAGCATCGGGACAGGGGGCCACTACGAGCAGTACTTC.

The J gene is TRBJ1-3, the V gene TRBV7-9, with unresolved D. V was clipped by 5 bases and J by 0 bases, with 20 bases between them. From germline, CDR1 is SEHNR and CDR2 FQNEAQ (reference sequence). CDR3 length equals 18 residues. DNA for the CDR3: TGTGCCAGCAGCCTACCCCGTTCGGCAGGCGACTCTGGAAACACCATATATTTT. It codes for CASSLPRSAGDSGNTIYF.

This sequence joins TRBV9 and TRBJ2-1, with D maybe TRBD1 (6 bases). Germline V CDR1 and CDR2: SGDLS, YYNGEE. This CDR3 region has 13 residues. V shed 4 bases and J shed 9 bases, with 14 bases lying between them. The CDR3 DNA follows: TGTGCCAGCAGCTTACAGGGTTTCGGTGAGCAGTTCTTC. Encoded protein: CASSLQGFGEQFF.

V usage is TRBV9 and J usage is TRBJ2-1; tentatively, D is TRBD2 (6 bases). Germline V lookup: CDR1 SGDLS, CDR2 YYNGEE. The CDR3 length is 12 residues. Trimming shortened V by 1 base and J by 8 bases, and 7 bases separated the two germline ends. The CDR3 DNA reads TGTGCCAGCAGCGTAACTAGCTATGAGCAGTTCTTC. Its translation is CASSVTSYEQFF.